This T cell receptor (beta chain) was captured in a study of cytomegalovirus exposure and HLA in healthy donors. With 60 Vbeta and 13 Jbeta primers, the PCR was carried out. Clones were read by immunoSEQ multiplex PCR, and TCRdb kept only the in-frame ones, dropping some. The sample shows roughly 110,000 clones, 74% of them seen only once. V was clipped by 2 bases and J by 4 bases; unmatched bases: 8. The germline V gene has CDR1 LNHDA and CDR2 SQIVND (reference sequence). The CDR3 totals 17 residues. The source of this sequence is a woman in her forties in good health and CMV-seropositive. This rearrangement joins TRBV19 to TRBJ2-6, with TRBD1 matching over 7 bases. Sequencing was carried out using PBMCs. The CDR3: CASSILQTGAGANVLTF. In DNA, the CDR3 is TGTGCCAGTAGTATACTACAAACAGGGGCGGGGGCCAACGTCCTGACTTTC. Drawing the rest from reference TRBV19 and TRBJ2-6, the complete variable domain is DGGITQSPKYLFRKEGQNVTLSCEQNLNHDAMYWYRQDPGQGLRLIYYSQIVNDFQKGDIAEGYSVSREKKESFPLTVTSAQKNPTAFYLCASSILQTGAGANVLTFGAGSRLTVL.